Presented here are 30 T cell receptor beta chains from one specimen sequenced in a study of T cells in Graves' hyperthyroidism and ophthalmopathy. Amplified TCR beta CDR3 regions came from RNA transcripts. HTBI primers were employed in a first-round RT-PCR of the TCR CDR3. TCRdb reprocessed the multiplex PCR reads with MiXCR, giving one entry per CDR3 protein. The data contain hundreds of thousands of distinct CDR3 sequences, 35% to 40% of them seen just once; the ten biggest clones take up 8.9%. The source material was blood. The receptors come from a man between 18 and 29 years old with Graves' hyperthyroidism.

Of note for this clonotype: A much larger clone sits a single nucleotide away, making a read error possible. This rearrangement joins TRBV10-3 to TRBJ2-7; D may match TRBD1 or TRBD2 (7 bases each). CDR1 and CDR2 (germline): ENHRY, SYGVKD. The V and J ends lost 6 bases and 0 bases respectively, with 15 bases between them. This CDR3 is 15 amino acids long. CDR3 sequence (DNA): TGTGCCATCAGCGCAGGGGGGGCTCTCTCCTACGAGCAGTACTTC. Its translation: CAISAGGALSYEQYF.

This clonotype was seen more than once but under ten times. The chain combines TRBV9 with TRBJ2-1; D ambiguous. The V and J ends lost 9 bases and 15 bases respectively, with 10 bases between them. The CDR3 totals 8 residues. Germline V gene lookup returns CDR1 SGDLS and CDR2 YYNGEE. In DNA, the CDR3 is TGTGCCACCAAAGGCCCGTTCTTC. This gives the protein CATKGPFF.

Concerning this clonotype: The junction differs from germline at one of its ends, possibly a read error. The chain is built from TRBV15 and TRBJ2-6; a weak D match, TRBD2 (6 bases). CDR3 length equals 15 residues. In germline, CDR1 is LNHNV, CDR2 YYDKDF (reference sequence). CDR3 sequence: CATRRRRTGDNVLTF. For the CDR3, the DNA is TGTGCAACTCGGCGCCGGCGGACGGGGGACAACGTCCTGACTTTC.

This clonotype came up many times. One end of the junction does not line up with germline, which may come from a read error. The rearrangement uses TRBV19 and TRBJ1-5, with D uncertain. This CDR3 is 10 amino acids long. Germline CDR1 is LNHDA and CDR2 is SQIVND (reference sequence). CDR3 sequence reads: CTSTLEPQHF. The DNA for the CDR3 is TGTACCAGTACCCTCGAACCCCAGCATTTT.

At least ten counts were recorded for this clonotype. V usage is TRBV29-1 and J usage is TRBJ2-7, with D perhaps TRBD1 or TRBD2 (6 bases each). The V end lost 5 bases, the J end lost 6 bases, and 17 bases lay between the germline ends. The CDR3 totals 13 residues. Germline CDR1 is SQVTM and CDR2 is ANQGSEA. The CDR3 loop is CSVFGGVLGEQYF. CDR3 bases: TGCAGCGTTTTCGGGGGCGTCCTGGGCGAGCAGTACTTC.

The V call is TRBV11-1, the J call TRBJ2-2; D is unclear. CDR1 SGHAT and CDR2 FQDESV come from the germline V gene (reference sequence). V dropped 3 bases and J dropped 8 bases, with 7 bases sitting between them. The CDR3 runs 12 residues. The CDR3 region has the DNA TGTGCCAGCAGCTTTTGGGAAGGGGAGCTGTTTTTT. It encodes CASSFWEGELFF.

This clonotype came up many times. The chain couples TRBV7-2 to TRBJ2-7; TRBD2 matches 7 bases. Germline V gene sequence: CDR1 SGHTA, CDR2 FQGNSA. The length of the CDR3 is 14 residues. Trimming at V came to 5 bases and at J to 5 bases, leaving 9 bases not matched to a gene. The CDR3 DNA follows: TGTGCCAGCAGCCGAAACGGGCTAGCGGACGAGCAGTACTTC. Translating it yields CASSRNGLADEQYF.

This clonotype was picked up many times. The V gene is TRBV7-9, the J gene TRBJ1-4, with D uncertain. The CDR3 length is 14 residues. The ends were cut back, 5 bases at V and 8 bases at J, with 15 bases in the middle. CDR1 is SEHNR, CDR2 FQNEAQ, per germline (reference sequence). CDR3 region: CASSPTGSSEKLFF. The CDR3 nucleotides are TGTGCCAGCAGCCCAACCGGTAGTTCGGAAAAACTGTTTTTT.

The table lists this clonotype with a few counts. The chain links TRBV4-1 to TRBJ1-1; 7 bases match TRBD1. The CDR3 contains 12 residues. Germline V lookup: CDR1 MGHRA, CDR2 YSYEKL. V lost 10 bases, J lost 7 bases, and 9 bases stayed unmatched. DNA of the CDR3: TGCGCCACCGTCGGACAGGATAATGAAGCTTTCTTT. This gives the protein CATVGQDNEAFF.

Many counts were recorded for this clonotype. The CDR3 coding sequence is TGCAGCGTTGAAGGTCGGGACAGCAACTATGGCTACACCTTC. Its protein is CSVEGRDSNYGYTF. The chain links TRBV29-1 to TRBJ1-2; 7 positions agree with TRBD1. There are 14 residues in the CDR3. Germline V gene data show CDR1 as SQVTM and CDR2 as ANQGSEA. V lost 1 base, J lost 2 bases, and 4 bases stayed unmatched.

This clonotype was observed many times. V usage is TRBV9 and J usage is TRBJ1-1, with D unresolved. Germline CDR1 and CDR2: SGDLS and YYNGEE. V shed 4 bases and J shed 5 bases, with 12 bases lying between them. This CDR3 contains 13 residues. The CDR3 loop reads CASSSHLGTEAFF. The CDR3 DNA sequence: TGTGCCAGCAGCTCTCATCTGGGGACTGAAGCTTTCTTT.

The rearrangement links TRBV7-9 to TRBJ2-7; D possibly uses TRBD1 or TRBD2 (6 bases each). TRBJ2-1 explains the end of the DNA better; the J call may be wrong. This CDR3 spans 14 amino acids. Germline CDR1 reads SEHNR; CDR2 reads FQNEAQ (reference sequence). In nucleotides, the CDR3 is TGTGCCAGCAGCTTAGCGGAGGGGGTGAGCGAGCAGTTCTTC. Residues: CASSLAEGVSEQFF.

This clonotype was picked up a small number of times. The CDR3 DNA reads TGCAGCCCCCTTGGGCTAGCGGGGGAGACATACGAGCAGTACTTC. It translates to CSPLGLAGETYEQYF. This chain joins TRBV20-1 and TRBJ2-7; TRBD2 agrees at 10 bases. The germline CDR1 and CDR2 sequences are DFQATT and SNEGSKA (reference sequence). The CDR3 is 15 residues long.

The table lists this clonotype with many counts. This chain uses TRBV2 with TRBJ1-6; 9 bases match TRBD1. Germline values: CDR1 SNHLY, CDR2 FYNNEI. Trimming at V came to 7 bases and at J to 7 bases, leaving 8 bases not matched to a gene. The CDR3 runs to 15 residues. The CDR3 reads CASKISGQGNSPLHF. The DNA of the CDR3 is TGTGCCAGCAAAATTTCGGGACAGGGAAATTCACCCCTCCACTTT. The full variable domain, completed using reference TRBV2 and TRBJ1-6, is EPEVTQTPSHQVTQMGQEVILRCVPISNHLYFYWYRQILGQKVEFLVSFYNNEISEKSEIFDDQFSVERPDGSNFTLKIRSTKLEDSAMYFCASKISGQGNSPLHFGNGTRLTVT.

V usage is TRBV7-8 and J usage is TRBJ2-5; possible D gene TRBD1, 6 bases. CDR1 and CDR2 from the germline V gene are SGHVS and FQNEAQ. The germline V and J ends were trimmed by 8 bases and 2 bases, with 15 bases remaining between them. The CDR3 runs 14 residues. CDR3 amino acids: CASARVGAQETQYF. CDR3 in DNA: TGTGCCAGCGCCCGGGTGGGGGCTCAAGAGACCCAGTACTTC.

The rearrangement uses TRBV20-1 and TRBJ1-1; D may be TRBD1 (5 bases). The CDR3 runs to 13 residues. V gave up 5 bases and J gave up 1 base, with 11 bases separating them. The germline V gene has CDR1 DFQATT and CDR2 SNEGSKA (reference sequence). The CDR3: CSAGGGPNTEAFF. The CDR3 bases are TGCAGTGCTGGGGGGGGACCGAACACTGAAGCTTTCTTT.

The genes are TRBV9 and TRBJ1-3, with a possible D match to TRBD1 (5 bases). V was cut by 0 bases and J by 0 bases, with 16 bases left in between. Germline V gene sequence: CDR1 SGDLS, CDR2 YYNGEE. The CDR3 is made up of 18 amino acids. The CDR3, as DNA: TGTGCCAGCAGCGTAGACGCGGGGGAACAGCTCTCTGGAAACACCATATATTTT. The encoded protein is CASSVDAGEQLSGNTIYF.

The genes are TRBV9 and TRBJ2-7; the D gene is possibly TRBD1 (6 bases). The CDR3 totals 14 residues. The germline CDR1 and CDR2 sequences are SGDLS and YYNGEE. Deletions cut 5 bases from V and 3 bases from J, with 15 bases between. DNA for the CDR3: TGTGCCAGCAGTTTCGGGGACATCAACTACGAGCAGTACTTC. Its protein product is CASSFGDINYEQYF.

As to this clonotype: A much larger clone differs by one base, so this may be a read error. The chain joins TRBV7-2 to TRBJ2-5; 11 bases agree with TRBD2. The germline gives CDR1 SGHTA, CDR2 FQGNSA. The CDR3 has 15 amino acids. The CDR3 coding sequence is TGTGCCAGCAGTCAGCTAGCGGGAGGAGGGGAGACCCGGTACTTC. The encoded protein is CASSQLAGGGETRYF.

The rearrangement uses TRBV5-1 and TRBJ1-6; 7 bases agree with TRBD1. Germline assignment: CDR1 SGHRS and CDR2 YFSETQ. CDR3 length: 13 amino acids. The V gene end was trimmed by 6 bases and the J gene end by 10 bases; junction bases not matched to a gene: 7. The CDR3 loop reads CASKAGGSSPLHF. CDR3 nucleotide sequence: TGCGCCAGCAAAGCAGGGGGTTCGTCACCCCTCCACTTT.

For this clonotype: In this CDR3 the conserved last residue, phenylalanine or tryptophan, is missing, so a read error is likely. The chain carries TRBV7-9 and TRBJ2-2; 9 nucleotides match TRBD1. The CDR3 is made up of 16 amino acids. Germline V gives CDR1 SEHNR, CDR2 FQNEAQ (reference sequence). Losses at the gene ends were 5 bases for V and 6 bases for J; bases not matched to a gene: 10. The CDR3 DNA reads as TGTGCCAGCAGCATGCCGACAGGGGGAATCGCCGGGGAGCTGTTTCTT. Translated: CASSMPTGGIAGELFL.

The chain recombines TRBV9 with TRBJ1-5; D call uncertain. The germline V gene encodes CDR1 SGDLS and CDR2 YYNGEE. The CDR3 has 14 amino acids. V was clipped by 3 bases and J by 0 bases, with 7 bases between them. CDR3 in amino acids: CASSGDHSNQPQHF. The CDR3 DNA sequence: TGTGCCAGCAGCGGAGATCATAGCAATCAGCCCCAGCATTTT.

The V call is TRBV20-1, the J call TRBJ2-5; tentative D call: TRBD2 (6 bases). The CDR3 is 14 amino acids. The germline V gene has CDR1 DFQATT and CDR2 SNEGSKA (reference sequence). Trimming pared 0 bases from V and 4 bases from J, leaving 12 bases between. CDR3 sequence reads: CSARETTGVETQYF. CDR3 nucleotide sequence: TGCAGTGCTAGAGAAACTACGGGGGTAGAGACCCAGTACTTC.

This clonotype appeared a few times. The gene calls are TRBV2 and TRBJ2-7; 13 nucleotides agree with TRBD2. From germline, CDR1 is SNHLY and CDR2 FYNNEI. The CDR3 contains 15 residues. V gave up 4 bases and J gave up 4 bases; unmatched junction bases: 4. CDR3 coding DNA: TGTGCCAGCAGTGCCCGACTAGCGGGGGGTTACGAGCAGTACTTC. Translating it yields CASSARLAGGYEQYF.

The sample holds many counts of this clonotype. The V gene is TRBV10-3, the J gene TRBJ1-3; no reliable D call. The CDR3 loop spans 13 amino acids. CDR1 is ENHRY and CDR2 is SYGVKD in the germline V gene. The V end was cut by 7 bases, the J end by 0 bases, with 7 bases between. The CDR3 is CAITPSSGNTIYF. CDR3 bases: TGTGCCATCACCCCGAGCTCTGGAAACACCATATATTTT.

The chain carries TRBV7-2 and TRBJ2-7; D not certain. Deletions cut 2 bases from V and 2 bases from J, with 7 bases between. CDR1 SGHTA and CDR2 FQGNSA come from the germline V gene. This CDR3 has 13 residues. The CDR3 spells CASSLIPAYEQYF. In DNA form, the CDR3 reads TGTGCCAGCAGCTTAATTCCTGCCTACGAGCAGTACTTC.

V and J are TRBV15 and TRBJ2-7; D not resolved. Germline V CDR1 and CDR2: LNHNV, YYDKDF (reference sequence). V lost 3 bases, J lost 4 bases, and 7 bases lay in between. CDR3 length equals 12 residues. CDR3 nucleotide sequence: TGTGCCACCAGCAGGGCCCTTTACGAGCAGTACTTC. Protein product: CATSRALYEQYF. Full variable domain (outside the CDR3, taken from reference TRBV15 and TRBJ2-7): DAMVIQNPRYQVTQFGKPVTLSCSQTLNHNVMYWYQQKSSQAPKLLFHYYDKDFNNEADTPDNFQSRRPNTSFCFLDIRSPGLGDTAMYLCATSRALYEQYFGPGTRLTVT.

The chain uses TRBV2 and TRBJ1-4; TRBD1 matches 7 bases. The CDR3 loop spans 14 amino acids. Trimming cost V 6 bases and J 8 bases; bases outside gene matches: 9. Germline V gene sequence: CDR1 SNHLY, CDR2 FYNNEI. CDR3 bases: TGTGCCAGCAGATCGGACAGGTTGATCGAAAAACTGTTTTTT. Amino acids: CASRSDRLIEKLFF.

This clonotype came up many times. This rearrangement joins TRBV29-1 to TRBJ2-7; the match to TRBD2 covers 9 bases. After removal of 5 bases from V and 0 bases from J, the junction contained 2 bases not matched to a gene. Germline V gene sequence: CDR1 SQVTM, CDR2 ANQGSEA. The CDR3 is 13 residues long. This chain's CDR3 is CSVSGGTSYEQYF. The DNA for the CDR3 is TGCAGCGTTAGCGGGGGGACCTCCTACGAGCAGTACTTC.

CDR3 DNA: TGTGCCAGCAGCGTAGGGTGGGGCAATCAGCCCCAGCATTTT. Translating it yields CASSVGWGNQPQHF. The chain combines TRBV9 with TRBJ1-5; D remains unclear. The germline V and J ends were trimmed by 0 bases and 2 bases, with 6 bases remaining between them. Germline V gene lookup returns CDR1 SGDLS and CDR2 YYNGEE. This CDR3 region has 14 residues.